Described below is a single TCR beta chain sequence and its context. The clone's antigen remains unknown. No clone much larger than this one lies a single base away; base qualities are absent. RNA was extracted using the RNeasy kit, and roughly 0.45 to 1 microgram was reverse transcribed with random hexamers. The immunoSEQ multiplex PCR assay, which covers 54 Vbeta and 13 Jbeta segments, was used to amplify TCR beta CDR3 regions. PCR amplification bias was corrected by using a synthetic template baseline for primer optimization and computational correction. The paper's processing steps were these. Reads were annotated to V, D and J genes per IMGT and analyzed with immunoSEQ Analyzer, keeping only productive sequences. Clonality was computed as one minus Shannon entropy normalized by log2 of the number of productive unique sequences. For each patient and control, public and private clones were evaluated within the 100 most prevalent clones. Susac-specific clones were defined as absent from healthy and MS cohorts, 800 to 1,200 published viral clones and other ImmuneACCESS disease sequences. TCRdb reprocessing: public reads trimmed at Q25 with fastp, clones called with MiXCR, in-frame beta chains kept. Each record represents a unique CDR3 protein, reported with the most common genes and DNA among its rows. V and J calls and clone size were set by TCRdb, not the authors. The table for this sample lists 120,000 to 150,000 distinct CDR3 sequences; around 94% of them were counted only once. The ten largest clones take up 0.25% to 0.3% of the sample.

The data are from a study of CD8 T cells in Susac syndrome (dated by TCRdb to the late 2010s). Concerning the study at large: Whether CD8+ T cell activation and differentiation in Susac syndrome was antigen driven was tested using repertoire sequencing. CD8+ T cell repertoire clonality was compared between 12 healthy donors, some 14 Susac syndrome patients and approximately 16 multiple sclerosis patients. The paper as a whole reports these results and caveats: The number of individuals in the TCR sequencing and HLA analysis was acknowledged as relatively small.

Including the terminal cysteine and phenylalanine, the CDR3 comprises 16 residues. Only the CDR3 DNA is retained, 48 bases long and in frame from the first base. Reading the germline V gene (reference sequence) gives CDR1 MNHEY and CDR2 SMNVEV. Trimming costs V 3 bases and J 3 bases, and their ends lie 16 bases apart. Peripheral blood CD8+ and CD4+ T cells from healthy donors, Susac syndrome patients and multiple sclerosis patients were profiled by high-throughput TCR beta sequencing. Healthy donors were age- and sex-matched controls. Bulk CD8+ and CD4+ T cells were purified magnetically by negative isolation, whereas CD8+ TEMRA cells were enriched by FACS. Blood was collected in EDTA tubes and processed within 24 hours, with PBMCs isolated through density gradient centrifugation. PBMCs intended for TCR sequencing were frozen in liquid nitrogen and were later thawed in a 37 degrees C water bath. The sorted or isolated CD4+, CD8+ and CD8+ TEMRA cells had a purity of 90% or higher.

The receptor's source is a human donor in good health. This receptor chain uses TRBV27 and TRBJ2-3; the D gene identity is not certain. The sequencing sample was made of CD8+ T cells from PBMCs. The CDR3 here reads CASSFGSEPGTDTQYF. The DNA is as follows: TGTGCCAGCAGTTTCGGAAGCGAACCGGGTACAGATACGCAGTATTTT.